This passage covers 15 T cell receptor beta chains from one sample sequenced in a study of human T cells and chemical hapten exposure. Time point of the sample: patch test 1, 2 weeks after DPC sensitization. Noted treatment: therapeutic diphenylcyclopropenone sensitization with weekly scalp DPC. One entry per CDR3 protein, called by TCRdb with MiXCR from the RACE reads. This table has about 360,000 distinct CDR3 sequences, roughly 6.9% appearing once. The sample consisted of whole blood, taken in connection with sensitization to the hapten diphenylcyclopropenone (DPC). The receptors stem from a young woman with alopecia areata. Some clones in this sample may be carry-over from other donors' samples.

This clonotype was found a few times. This rearrangement joins TRBV6-5 to TRBJ2-6, with 7 bases aligning to TRBD1. Trimming removed 6 bases from V and 0 bases from J; junction bases left unmatched: 8. The CDR3 runs 17 residues. Germline values: CDR1 MNHEY, CDR2 SVGAGI. The CDR3 coding sequence is TGTGCCAGCAGAAGGGGGACAGCAATCTCTGGGGCCAACGTCCTGACTTTC. Amino acids: CASRRGTAISGANVLTF.

The chain has TRBV27 and TRBJ2-3; D possibly corresponds to TRBD1 (6 bases). Germline V CDR1 and CDR2: MNHEY, SMNVEV (reference sequence). The CDR3 loop spans 12 amino acids. Trimming cost V 6 bases and J 5 bases, with 9 bases left between them. The CDR3 spells CASSRGIDTQYF. The CDR3 DNA reads as TGTGCCAGCAGCAGGGGAATAGATACGCAGTATTTT.

CDR3 loop: CASRRQFEAFF. The CDR3 region has the DNA TGTGCCAGCAGACGACAGTTTGAAGCTTTCTTT. The chain joins TRBV6-5 to TRBJ1-1, with D possibly matching TRBD1 (5 bases). The CDR3 spans 11 residues. V was trimmed by 6 bases and J by 7 bases, leaving 9 bases between them. Germline values: CDR1 MNHEY, CDR2 SVGAGI.

At least ten counts were recorded for this clonotype. The chain joins TRBV21-1 to TRBJ2-5; the DNA was not compared with TRBD1, the D call given in the table. TRBV21-1 is classified as a pseudogene. The CDR3 sequence is 16 residues long. The CDR3 bases are TGTGCCAGCAGCAAACAAGCAGTACCAGGGCAAGAGACCCAGTACTTC. Translation: CASSKQAVPGQETQYF.

This clonotype was counted a few times. The rearrangement joins TRBV5-1 to TRBJ2-5; the D gene is possibly TRBD1 (5 bases). The CDR3 is 15 amino acids. V was trimmed by 0 bases and J by 1 base, leaving 10 bases between them. Germline assignment: CDR1 SGHRS and CDR2 YFSETQ. CDR3 nucleotides: TGCGCCAGCAGCTTGGCCCAGGGCACCCAAGAGACCCAGTACTTC. This translates into CASSLAQGTQETQYF.

There are a few counts of this clonotype. The chain has TRBV4-1 and TRBJ1-2, with TRBD1 as a possible D gene (5 bases). The germline V and J ends were trimmed by 0 bases and 7 bases, with 18 bases remaining between them. This CDR3 spans 16 amino acids. Germline lookup yields CDR1 MGHRA and CDR2 YSYEKL. CDR3 sequence: CASSQDKGTAAVGYTF. As DNA, the CDR3 is TGCGCCAGCAGCCAAGATAAAGGGACCGCCGCTGTTGGCTACACCTTC.

By frequency in the sample, this clonotype is medium-sized (0.01 to 0.1%). This rearrangement joins TRBV12-3 or TRBV12-4 to TRBJ2-1; TRBD1 aligns across 12 bases. V shed 1 base and J 10 bases; nucleotides not matched to a gene: 14. This CDR3 spans 18 amino acids. The CDR3 region has the DNA TGTGCCAGCAGTTTAGACCCCGGGACAGGGGGCTTGTTTGGCGAGCAGTTCTTC. It specifies CASSLDPGTGGLFGEQFF.

This clonotype turned up a few times. J is TRBJ1-6 and V is TRBV7-2, with 8 bases fitting TRBD1. With V trimmed by 2 bases and J by 3 bases, 3 bases remained unmatched. Germline V gene sequence: CDR1 SGHTA, CDR2 FQGNSA. This CDR3 comprises 16 residues. DNA for the CDR3: TGTGCCAGCAGCTTAAGGGACAGGCGCTATAATTCACCCCTCCACTTT. It encodes CASSLRDRRYNSPLHF.

A few counts support this clonotype. The chain links TRBV4-2 to TRBJ1-1; TRBD1 might be the D (5 bases). This CDR3 is 16 amino acids long. V lost 0 bases to trimming and J lost 6 bases, with 17 bases between them. The germline gives CDR1 LGHNA, CDR2 YNFKEQ. The CDR3 is CASSQEVLSGDPEAFF. As DNA, the CDR3 is TGTGCCAGCAGCCAAGAAGTGTTGTCGGGGGACCCTGAAGCTTTCTTT.

In its sample, this clonotype was seen many times. The rearrangement joins TRBV20-1 to TRBJ2-1; D is perhaps TRBD1 (6 bases). Per the germline V gene, CDR1 is DFQATT and CDR2 is SNEGSKA (reference sequence). The CDR3 is made up of 14 amino acids. V was pared by 1 base and J by 6 bases, with 13 bases between. The CDR3 spells CSARVGGRGNEQFF. In nucleotides, the CDR3 is TGCAGTGCTAGAGTTGGGGGCCGGGGCAATGAGCAGTTCTTC.

The chain combines TRBV28 with TRBJ2-4; D ambiguous. Looked up from germline, CDR1 is MDHEN and CDR2 is SYDVKM. This CDR3 comprises 16 residues. Trimming stripped 1 base from V and 1 base from J, with 11 bases between. CDR3 sequence: CASSLSILGAKNIQYF. The CDR3 region has the DNA TGTGCCAGCAGTTTATCTATATTAGGTGCCAAAAACATTCAGTACTTC. The full variable domain, in which reference TRBV28 and TRBJ2-4 provide the parts outside the CDR3, is DVKVTQSSRYLVKRTGEKVFLECVQDMDHENMFWYRQDPGLGLRLIYFSYDVKMKEKGDIPEGYSVSREKKERFSLILESASTNQTSMYLCASSLSILGAKNIQYFGAGTRLSVL.

This clonotype was seen repeatedly, ten times or more. The chain recombines TRBV7-8 with TRBJ2-1; D may be TRBD1 or TRBD2 (5 bases each). The V gene's germline CDR1 is SGHVS and CDR2 FQNEAQ. The CDR3 loop spans 15 amino acids. The ends were cut back, 5 bases at V and 2 bases at J, with 13 bases in the middle. The CDR3 DNA is TGTGCCAGCAGCCGTCTTCGGGGCACCTACAATGAGCAGTTCTTC. This gives the protein CASSRLRGTYNEQFF.

J is TRBJ1-3 and V is TRBV7-2, with D uncertain. The V end lost 3 bases, the J end lost 0 bases, and 12 bases lay between the germline ends. CDR3 length: 16 residues. The germline V gene encodes CDR1 SGHTA and CDR2 FQGNSA. The CDR3 region is CASSFGPPISGNTIYF. In DNA form, the CDR3 reads TGTGCCAGCAGCTTCGGACCGCCGATCTCTGGAAACACCATATATTTT. Full variable domain (outside the CDR3, taken from reference TRBV7-2 and TRBJ1-3): GAGVSQSPSNKVTEKGKDVELRCDPISGHTALYWYRQSLGQGLEFLIYFQGNSAPDKSGLPSDRFSAERTGGSVSTLTIQRTQQEDSAVYLCASSFGPPISGNTIYFGEGSWLTVV.

In its sample, this clonotype was seen many times. The chain carries TRBV12-3 or TRBV12-4 and TRBJ1-5, with D possibly matching TRBD1 (5 bases). The CDR3 length is 14 residues. V was shortened by 4 bases and J by 4 bases, with 11 bases between the two germline ends. The CDR3 bases are TGTGCCAGCAGTTCAGGGAATTCAAATCAGCCCCAGCATTTT. This encodes CASSSGNSNQPQHF.

Many counts were recorded for this clonotype. V gene TRBV28 combines with J gene TRBJ1-1; tentatively, D is TRBD1 (5 bases). This CDR3 comprises 17 residues. The germline V gene has CDR1 MDHEN and CDR2 SYDVKM. V lost 2 bases and J 1 base, leaving 17 bases between the germline ends. As DNA, the CDR3 is TGTGCCAGCAGTTTAAGTGTGGGGACGGCGTCGAACACTGAAGCTTTCTTT. Encoded protein: CASSLSVGTASNTEAFF.